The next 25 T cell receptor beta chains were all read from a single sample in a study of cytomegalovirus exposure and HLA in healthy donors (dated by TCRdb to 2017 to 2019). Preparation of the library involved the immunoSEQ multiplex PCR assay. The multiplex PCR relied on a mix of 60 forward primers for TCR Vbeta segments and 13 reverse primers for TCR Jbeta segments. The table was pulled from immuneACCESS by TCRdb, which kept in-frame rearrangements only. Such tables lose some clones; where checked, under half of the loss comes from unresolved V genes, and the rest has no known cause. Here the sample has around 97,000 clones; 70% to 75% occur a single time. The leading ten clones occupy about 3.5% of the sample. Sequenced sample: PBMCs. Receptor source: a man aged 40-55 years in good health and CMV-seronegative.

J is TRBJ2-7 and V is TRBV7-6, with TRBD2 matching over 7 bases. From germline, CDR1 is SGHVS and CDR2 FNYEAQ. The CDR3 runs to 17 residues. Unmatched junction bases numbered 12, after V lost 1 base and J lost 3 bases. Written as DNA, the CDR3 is TGTGCCAGCAGCTTAGGTGGGGGAGGGACCCACGGCTACGAGCAGTACTTC. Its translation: CASSLGGGGTHGYEQYF.

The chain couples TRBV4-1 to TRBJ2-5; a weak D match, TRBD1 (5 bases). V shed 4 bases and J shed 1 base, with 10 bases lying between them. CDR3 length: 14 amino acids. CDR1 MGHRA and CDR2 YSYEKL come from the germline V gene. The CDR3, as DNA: TGCGCCAGCAGCCCCAGGGCAACCCAAGAGACCCAGTACTTC. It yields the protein CASSPRATQETQYF.

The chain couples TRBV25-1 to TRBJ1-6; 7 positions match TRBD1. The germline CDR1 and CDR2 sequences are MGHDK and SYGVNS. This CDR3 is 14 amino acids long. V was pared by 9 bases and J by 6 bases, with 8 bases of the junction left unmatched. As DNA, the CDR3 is TGTGCCAGTCGACAGGGACAAGCTAATTCACCCCTCCACTTT. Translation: CASRQGQANSPLHF.

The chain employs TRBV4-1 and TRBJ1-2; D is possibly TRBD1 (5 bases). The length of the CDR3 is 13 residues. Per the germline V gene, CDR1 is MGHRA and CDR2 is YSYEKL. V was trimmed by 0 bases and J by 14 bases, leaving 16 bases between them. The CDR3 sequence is CASSQEWGRVKTF. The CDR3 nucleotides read TGCGCCAGCAGCCAAGAGTGGGGCAGGGTAAAGACCTTC.

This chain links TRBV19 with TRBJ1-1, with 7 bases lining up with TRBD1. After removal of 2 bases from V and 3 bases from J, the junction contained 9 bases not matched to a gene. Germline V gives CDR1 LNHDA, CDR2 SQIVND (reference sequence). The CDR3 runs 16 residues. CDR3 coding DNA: TGTGCCAGTAGTATATACGTGGGACAGAAATACACTGAAGCTTTCTTT. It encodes CASSIYVGQKYTEAFF.

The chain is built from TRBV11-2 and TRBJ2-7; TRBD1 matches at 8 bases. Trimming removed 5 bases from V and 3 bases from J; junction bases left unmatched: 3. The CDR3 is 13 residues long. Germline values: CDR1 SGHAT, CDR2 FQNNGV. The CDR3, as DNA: TGTGCCAGCAGCAAAGGACAGGGCTACGAGCAGTACTTC. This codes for CASSKGQGYEQYF.

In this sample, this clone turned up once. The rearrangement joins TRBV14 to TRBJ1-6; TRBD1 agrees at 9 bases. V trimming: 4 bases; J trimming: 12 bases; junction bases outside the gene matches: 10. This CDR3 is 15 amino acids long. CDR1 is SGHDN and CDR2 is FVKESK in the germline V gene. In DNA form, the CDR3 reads TGTGCCAGCAGCCCCCACGGGACAGGGCTTTTACCCCTCCACTTT. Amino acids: CASSPHGTGLLPLHF.

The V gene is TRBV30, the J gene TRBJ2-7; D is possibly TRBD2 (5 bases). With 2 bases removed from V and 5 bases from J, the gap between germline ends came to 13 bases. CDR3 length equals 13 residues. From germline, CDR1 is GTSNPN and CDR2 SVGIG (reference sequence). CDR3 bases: TGTGCCTGGAGTCTGTGGGCGGGCAACGAGCAGTACTTC. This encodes CAWSLWAGNEQYF.

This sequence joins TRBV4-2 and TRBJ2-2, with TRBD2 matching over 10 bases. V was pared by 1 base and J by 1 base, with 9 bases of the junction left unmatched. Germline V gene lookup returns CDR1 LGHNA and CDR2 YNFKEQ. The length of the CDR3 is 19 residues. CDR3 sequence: CASSQGLASGGGNTGELFF. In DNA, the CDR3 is TGTGCCAGCAGCCAAGGGCTCGCTAGCGGGGGAGGGAACACCGGGGAGCTGTTTTTT.

CDR3 sequence (DNA): TGTGCCAGCGGGAGCGGGAGCGGGGGCCAAGAGACCCAGTACTTC. Protein product: CASGSGSGGQETQYF. The chain is built from TRBV2 and TRBJ2-5, with 8 positions matching TRBD2. V gave up 8 bases and J gave up 1 base; unmatched junction bases: 9. CDR1 is SNHLY, CDR2 FYNNEI, per germline. The CDR3 has 15 residues.

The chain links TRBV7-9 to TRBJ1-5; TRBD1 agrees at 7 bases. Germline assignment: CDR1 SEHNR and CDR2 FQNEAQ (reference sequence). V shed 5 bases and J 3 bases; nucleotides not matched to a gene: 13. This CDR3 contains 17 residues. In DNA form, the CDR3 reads TGTGCCAGCAGCCAGGCCCGAGTGCAGGGGGACAATCAGCCCCAGCATTTT. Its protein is CASSQARVQGDNQPQHF.

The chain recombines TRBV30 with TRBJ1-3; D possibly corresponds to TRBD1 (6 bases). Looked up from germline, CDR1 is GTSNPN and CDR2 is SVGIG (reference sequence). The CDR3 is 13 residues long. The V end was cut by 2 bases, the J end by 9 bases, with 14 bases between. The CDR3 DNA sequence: TGTGCCTGGAGTACAGGGACGCCGGGCACCATATATTTT. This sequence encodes CAWSTGTPGTIYF.

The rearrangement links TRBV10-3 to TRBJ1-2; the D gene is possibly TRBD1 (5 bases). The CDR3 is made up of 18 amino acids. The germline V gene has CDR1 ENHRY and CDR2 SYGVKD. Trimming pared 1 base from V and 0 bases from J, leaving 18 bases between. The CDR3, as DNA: TGTGCCATCAGTGAGTGGGGCGGAAACACACTTACTAACTATGGCTACACCTTC. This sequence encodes CAISEWGGNTLTNYGYTF.

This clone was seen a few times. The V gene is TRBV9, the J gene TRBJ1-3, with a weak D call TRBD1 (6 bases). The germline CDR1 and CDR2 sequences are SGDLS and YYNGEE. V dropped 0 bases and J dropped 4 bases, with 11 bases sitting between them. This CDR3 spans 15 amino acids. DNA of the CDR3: TGTGCCAGCAGCGTAGCAGGGGTAGCAGGAAACACCATATATTTT. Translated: CASSVAGVAGNTIYF.

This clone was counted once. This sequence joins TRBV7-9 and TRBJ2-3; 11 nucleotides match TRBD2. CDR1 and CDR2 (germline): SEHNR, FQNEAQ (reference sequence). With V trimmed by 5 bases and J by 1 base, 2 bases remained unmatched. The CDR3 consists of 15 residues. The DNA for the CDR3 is TGTGCCAGCAGCCGACTAGCGGGACGCACAGATACGCAGTATTTT. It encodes CASSRLAGRTDTQYF.

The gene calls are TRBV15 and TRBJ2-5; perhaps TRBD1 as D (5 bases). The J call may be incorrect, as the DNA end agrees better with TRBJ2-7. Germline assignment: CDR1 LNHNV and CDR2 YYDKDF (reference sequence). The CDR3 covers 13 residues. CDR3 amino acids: CATSRGQGHEQYF. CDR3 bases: TGTGCCACCAGCAGAGGTCAGGGCCACGAGCAGTACTTC.

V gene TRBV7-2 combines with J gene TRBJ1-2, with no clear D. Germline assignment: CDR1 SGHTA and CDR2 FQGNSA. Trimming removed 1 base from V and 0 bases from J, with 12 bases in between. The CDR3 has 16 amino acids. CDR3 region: CASSLGFRLTNYGYTF. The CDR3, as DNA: TGTGCCAGCAGCTTAGGGTTCAGACTTACTAACTATGGCTACACCTTC.

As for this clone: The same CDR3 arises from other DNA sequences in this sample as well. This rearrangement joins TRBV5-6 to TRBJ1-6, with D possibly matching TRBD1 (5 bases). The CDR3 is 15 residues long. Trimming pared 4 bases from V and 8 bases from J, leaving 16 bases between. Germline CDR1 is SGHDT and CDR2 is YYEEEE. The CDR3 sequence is CASSLRSREYSPLHF. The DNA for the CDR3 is TGTGCCAGCAGCCTAAGGAGCAGGGAATATTCACCCCTCCACTTT.

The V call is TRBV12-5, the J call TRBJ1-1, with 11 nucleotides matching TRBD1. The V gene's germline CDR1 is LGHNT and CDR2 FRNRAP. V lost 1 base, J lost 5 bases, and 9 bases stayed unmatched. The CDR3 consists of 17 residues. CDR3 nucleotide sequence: TGTGCTAGTGGTTTGGGCAGGGACAGGGGGAAAAGAACTGAAGCTTTCTTT. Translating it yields CASGLGRDRGKRTEAFF.

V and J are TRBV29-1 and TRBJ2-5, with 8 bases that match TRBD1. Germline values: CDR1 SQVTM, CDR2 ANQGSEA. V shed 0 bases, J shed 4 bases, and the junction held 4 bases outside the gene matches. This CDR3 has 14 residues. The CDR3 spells CSVEDPDRVETQYF. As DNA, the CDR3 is TGCAGCGTTGAAGATCCGGACAGGGTAGAGACCCAGTACTTC.

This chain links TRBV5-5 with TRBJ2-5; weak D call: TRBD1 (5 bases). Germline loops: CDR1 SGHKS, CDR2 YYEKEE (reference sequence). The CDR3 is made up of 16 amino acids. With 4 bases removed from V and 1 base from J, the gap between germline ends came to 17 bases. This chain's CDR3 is CASSLTAPYRQETQYF. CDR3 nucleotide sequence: TGTGCCAGCAGCCTGACAGCCCCATATCGCCAAGAGACCCAGTACTTC.

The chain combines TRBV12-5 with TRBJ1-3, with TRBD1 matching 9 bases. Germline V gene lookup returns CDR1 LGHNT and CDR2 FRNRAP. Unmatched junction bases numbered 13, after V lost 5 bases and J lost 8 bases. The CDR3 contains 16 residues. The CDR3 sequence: CASGLGQGNGVDTIYF. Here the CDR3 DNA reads TGTGCTAGTGGTCTCGGACAGGGGAACGGTGTTGACACCATATATTTT. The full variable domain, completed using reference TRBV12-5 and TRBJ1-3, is DARVTQTPRHKVTEMGQEVTMRCQPILGHNTVFWYRQTMMQGLELLAYFRNRAPLDDSGMPKDRFSAEMPDATLATLKIQPSEPRDSAVYFCASGLGQGNGVDTIYFGEGSWLTVV.

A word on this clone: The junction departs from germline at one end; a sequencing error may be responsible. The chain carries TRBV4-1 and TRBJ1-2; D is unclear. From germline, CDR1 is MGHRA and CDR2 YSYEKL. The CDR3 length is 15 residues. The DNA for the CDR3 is TGCGCCAGCAGCCAAGATTCTGTGAACGGGCGGGCGGTGGCCTTC. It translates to CASSQDSVNGRAVAF.

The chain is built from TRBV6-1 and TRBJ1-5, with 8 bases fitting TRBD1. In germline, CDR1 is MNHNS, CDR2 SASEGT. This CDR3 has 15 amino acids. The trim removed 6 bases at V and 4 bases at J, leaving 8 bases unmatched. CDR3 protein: CASRTGTGMNQPQHF. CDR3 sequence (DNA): TGTGCCAGCAGGACCGGGACAGGAATGAATCAGCCCCAGCATTTT.

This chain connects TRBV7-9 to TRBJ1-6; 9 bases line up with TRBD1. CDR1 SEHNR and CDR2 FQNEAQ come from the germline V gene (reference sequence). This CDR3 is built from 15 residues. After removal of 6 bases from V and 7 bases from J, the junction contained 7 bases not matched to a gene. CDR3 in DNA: TGTGCCAGCAGTCCGGACAGGGGAGTCAATTCACCCCTCCACTTT. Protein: CASSPDRGVNSPLHF.